The rows below give T cell receptor beta chains drawn from one sample of a study of blood T cell repertoires in COVID-19. Some clones are missing from TCRdb's copy, which holds only in-frame ones; the method was immunoSEQ multiplex PCR. The sample has about 76,000 clones; roughly 80% are singletons. Material: peripheral blood. Every receptor here comes from a woman in her sixties with acute or convalescent COVID-19. Both conserved end residues are trimmed from each CDR3. D genes are given only for firm matches.

d_gene | v_gene | len | CDR3aa
TRBD2 | TRBV7-2 | 13 | ASSLSAGLWETQY
TRBD1 | TRBV24-1 | 14 | ATSAPGQISNQPQH
TRBD1 | TRBV28 | 16 | ASSLRAGGSSYNSPLH
NA | TRBV19 | 11 | ASSTFDFNEQF
NA | TRBV18 | 14 | ASSPLAPSSYNEQF
TRBD1 | TRBV6-4 | 13 | ASSAPGQPTDTQY
TRBD2 | TRBV24-1 | 14 | ATSDSGTSPFGEQF
TRBD2 | TRBV13 | 15 | ASSLLSGGGATETQY
TRBD2 | TRBV18 | 13 | ASDRSGGASYEQF
NA | TRBV9 | 15 | ASSGALSRGSTDTQY
NA | TRBV10-2 | 15 | ASSESDPGRGGNIQY
TRBD1 | TRBV11-2 | 12 | ASSQIGTGSPLH
NA | TRBV19 | 12 | ATSTGTETGELF
NA | TRBV4-1 | 12 | ASSQEQGPYGYT
TRBD1 | TRBV27 | 17 | ASSFQPPGQGSFNYGYT
NA | TRBV20-1 | 10 | SASLQQETQY
TRBD2 | TRBV18 | 17 | ASSLLLTSGGSDTGELF
NA | TRBV7-2 | 13 | ASSFDPGSNQPQH
NA | TRBV27 | 14 | ASSLDWPGPNSPLH
NA | TRBV7-2 | 13 | ASSLNGGTGNTIY
NA | TRBV12-3/TRBV12-4 | 11 | ASSGGGPYGYT
TRBD1 | TRBV28 | 12 | ASRSQGDNEKLF
NA | TRBV24-1 | 15 | ATSDPAGETSNYGYT
TRBD1 | TRBV27 | 13 | ASSPRSGTGGGYT
NA | TRBV12-5 | 9 | ASGLKGGAF
NA | TRBV12-3/TRBV12-4 | 10 | ASSSGTDTQY
NA | TRBV6-6 | 13 | ASSYAGVGNQPQH
TRBD1 | TRBV19 | 12 | ASSDRGNTGELF
NA | TRBV6-5 | 12 | ASKGTGMGEKLF
NA | TRBV11-2 | 12 | ASSLTGRDYGYT
TRBD1 | TRBV7-9 | 11 | ASSKDRDYEAF
NA | TRBV4-3 | 11 | ASSQDRVAEAF
TRBD1 | TRBV7-2 | 11 | ASSPGQRYGYT
NA | TRBV11-2 | 13 | ASSLEDGINQPQH
NA | TRBV5-1 | 11 | ASSLGQPEKLF
TRBD1 | TRBV5-1 | 12 | ASSWGTGNTEAF
TRBD2 | TRBV6-5 | 13 | ASRSGGVAADTQY
TRBD1 | TRBV7-2 | 11 | ASSIRQGNEAF
TRBD1 | TRBV24-1 | 13 | ATSVLDRAGETQY
TRBD1 | TRBV10-3 | 13 | AISFDRGLQETQY